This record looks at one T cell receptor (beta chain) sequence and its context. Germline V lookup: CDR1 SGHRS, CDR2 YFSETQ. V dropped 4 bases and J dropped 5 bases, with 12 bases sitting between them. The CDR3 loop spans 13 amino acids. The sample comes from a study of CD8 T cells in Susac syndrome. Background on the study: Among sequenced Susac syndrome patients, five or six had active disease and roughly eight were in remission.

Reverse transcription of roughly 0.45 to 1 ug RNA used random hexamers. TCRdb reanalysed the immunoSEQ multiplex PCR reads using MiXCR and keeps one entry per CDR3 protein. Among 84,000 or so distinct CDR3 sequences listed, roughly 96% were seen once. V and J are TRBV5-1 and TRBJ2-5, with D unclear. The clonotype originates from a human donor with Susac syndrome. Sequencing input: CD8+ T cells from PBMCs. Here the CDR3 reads CASSTDNGETQYF. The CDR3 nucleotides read TGCGCCAGCAGCACAGATAATGGGGAGACCCAGTACTTC.